The TCR beta chain described here comes from a study of shared clonotypes between healthy human individuals. Study-level findings and limits: Around 5.4% of naive CD4 clonotypes were common to several donors.

Clones were read by immunoSEQ multiplex PCR, and TCRdb kept only the in-frame ones, dropping some. This sample yields about 2.4 million clones, of which approximately 94% are seen a single time; around 0.4% belongs to the top ten. With regard to this clone: Its antigen remains unidentified.

The germline V gene has CDR1 SGHRS and CDR2 YFSETQ. The CDR3 has 15 amino acids. Germline trimming cut 5 bases from V and 7 bases from J; bases unmatched to any gene: 8. The sequence was collected from a man aged 18 to 29 in good health. Some clones in this sample may be carry-over from other donors' samples. This rearrangement joins TRBV5-1 to TRBJ2-2; 10 positions agree with TRBD1. Sequences were obtained from naive CD4+ T cells from PBMCs. As for subset: CD45RA+ positively selected. CDR3 sequence: CASRPPGQGIGELFF. The CDR3 bases are TGCGCCAGCAGACCGCCGGGACAGGGGATCGGGGAGCTGTTTTTT.